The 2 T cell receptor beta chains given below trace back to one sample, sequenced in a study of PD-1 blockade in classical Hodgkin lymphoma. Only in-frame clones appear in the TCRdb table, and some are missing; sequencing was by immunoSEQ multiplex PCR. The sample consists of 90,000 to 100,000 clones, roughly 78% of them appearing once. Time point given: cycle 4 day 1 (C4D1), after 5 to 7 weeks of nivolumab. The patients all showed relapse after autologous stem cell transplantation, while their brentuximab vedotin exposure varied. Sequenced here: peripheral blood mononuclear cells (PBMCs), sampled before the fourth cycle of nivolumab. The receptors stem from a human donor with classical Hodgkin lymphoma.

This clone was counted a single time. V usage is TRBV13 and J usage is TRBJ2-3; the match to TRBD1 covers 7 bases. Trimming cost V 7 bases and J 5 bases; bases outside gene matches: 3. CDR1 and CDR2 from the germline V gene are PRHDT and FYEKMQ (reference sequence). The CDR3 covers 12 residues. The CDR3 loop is CASTGGLDTQYF. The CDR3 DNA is TGTGCCAGCACAGGGGGATTAGATACGCAGTATTTT.

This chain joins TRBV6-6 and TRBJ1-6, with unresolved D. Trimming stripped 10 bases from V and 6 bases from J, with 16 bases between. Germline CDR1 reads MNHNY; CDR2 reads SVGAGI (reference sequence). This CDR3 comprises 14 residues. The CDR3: CAIRIQHFNSPLHF. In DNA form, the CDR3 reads TGTGCCATCCGGATTCAACACTTTAATTCACCCCTCCACTTT.